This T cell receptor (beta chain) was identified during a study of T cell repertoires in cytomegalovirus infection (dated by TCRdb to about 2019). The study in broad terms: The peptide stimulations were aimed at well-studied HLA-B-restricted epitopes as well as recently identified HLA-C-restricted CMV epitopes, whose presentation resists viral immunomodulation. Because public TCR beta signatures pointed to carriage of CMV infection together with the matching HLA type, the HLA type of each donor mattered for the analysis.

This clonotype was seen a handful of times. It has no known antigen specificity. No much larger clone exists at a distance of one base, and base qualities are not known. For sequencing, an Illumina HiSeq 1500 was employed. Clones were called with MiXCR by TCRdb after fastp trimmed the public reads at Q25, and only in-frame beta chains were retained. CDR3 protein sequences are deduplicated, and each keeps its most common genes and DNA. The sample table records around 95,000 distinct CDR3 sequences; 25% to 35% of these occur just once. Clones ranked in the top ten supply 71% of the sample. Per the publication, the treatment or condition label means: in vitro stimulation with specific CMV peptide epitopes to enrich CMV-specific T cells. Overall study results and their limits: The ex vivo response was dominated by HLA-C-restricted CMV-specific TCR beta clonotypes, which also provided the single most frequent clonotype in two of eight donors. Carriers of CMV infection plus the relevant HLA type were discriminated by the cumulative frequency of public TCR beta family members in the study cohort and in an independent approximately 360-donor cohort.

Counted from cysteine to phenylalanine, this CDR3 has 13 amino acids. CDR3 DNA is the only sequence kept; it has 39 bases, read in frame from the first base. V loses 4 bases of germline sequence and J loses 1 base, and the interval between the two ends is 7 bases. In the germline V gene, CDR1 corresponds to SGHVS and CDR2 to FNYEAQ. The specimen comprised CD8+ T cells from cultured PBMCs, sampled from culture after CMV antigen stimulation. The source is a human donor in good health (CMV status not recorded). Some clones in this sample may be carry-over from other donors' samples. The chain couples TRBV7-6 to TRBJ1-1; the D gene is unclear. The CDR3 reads CASSSEGNTEAFF. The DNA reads TGTGCCAGCAGCTCTGAGGGGAACACTGAAGCTTTCTTT. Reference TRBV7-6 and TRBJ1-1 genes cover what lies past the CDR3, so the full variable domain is GAGVSQSPRYKVTKRGQDVALRCDPISGHVSLYWYRQALGQGPEFLTYFNYEAQQDKSGLPNDRFSAERPEGSISTLTIQRTEQRDSAMYRCASSSEGNTEAFFGQGTRLTVV.